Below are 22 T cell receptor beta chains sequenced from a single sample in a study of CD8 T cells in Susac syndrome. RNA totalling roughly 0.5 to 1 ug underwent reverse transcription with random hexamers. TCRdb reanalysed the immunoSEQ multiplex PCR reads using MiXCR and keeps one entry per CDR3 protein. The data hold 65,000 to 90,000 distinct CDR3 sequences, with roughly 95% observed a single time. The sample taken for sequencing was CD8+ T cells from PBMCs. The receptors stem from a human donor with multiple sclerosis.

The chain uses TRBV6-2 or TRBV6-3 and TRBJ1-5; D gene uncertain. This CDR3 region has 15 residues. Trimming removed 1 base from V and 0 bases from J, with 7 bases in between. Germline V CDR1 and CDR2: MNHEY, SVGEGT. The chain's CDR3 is CASSYFEGSNQPQHF. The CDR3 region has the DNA TGTGCCAGCAGTTACTTTGAGGGTAGCAATCAGCCCCAGCATTTT.

In DNA form, the CDR3 reads TGTGCCAGCAGCTTAGTCCTGGGTCACAATGAGCAGTTCTTC. As protein: CASSLVLGHNEQFF. J is TRBJ2-1 and V is TRBV7-9, with unresolved D. Trimming shortened V by 1 base and J by 5 bases, and 9 bases separated the two germline ends. CDR1 and CDR2 (germline): SEHNR, FQNEAQ (reference sequence). This CDR3 is 14 amino acids long.

The CDR3, as DNA: TGTGCCAGCAGTGACGGACTAGCGGTAGAGCAGTTCTTC. Translated: CASSDGLAVEQFF. V gene TRBV6-5 combines with J gene TRBJ2-1; 10 bases are a match to TRBD2. Per germline, CDR1 MNHEY and CDR2 SVGAGI. V trimming: 5 bases; J trimming: 10 bases; junction bases outside the gene matches: 5. This CDR3 comprises 13 residues.

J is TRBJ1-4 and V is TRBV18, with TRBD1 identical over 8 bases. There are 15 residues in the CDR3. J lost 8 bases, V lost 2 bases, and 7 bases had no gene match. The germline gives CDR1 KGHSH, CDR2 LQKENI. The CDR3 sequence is CASSPTGQGGEKLFF. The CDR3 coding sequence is TGTGCCAGCTCACCAACCGGACAGGGTGGCGAAAAACTGTTTTTT.

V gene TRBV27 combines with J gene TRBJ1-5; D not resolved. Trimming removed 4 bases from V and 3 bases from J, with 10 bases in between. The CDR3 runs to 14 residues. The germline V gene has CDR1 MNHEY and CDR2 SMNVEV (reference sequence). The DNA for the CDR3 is TGTGCCAGCAGTTACCGAGCTTTCAATCAGCCCCAGCATTTT. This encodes CASSYRAFNQPQHF.

The CDR3 loop reads CASSGGWESSQPQHF. The DNA of the CDR3 is TGTGCCAGCAGTGGGGGTTGGGAGTCCAGTCAGCCCCAGCATTTT. The V call is TRBV25-1, the J call TRBJ1-5; D is unclear. CDR1 and CDR2 (germline): MGHDK, SYGVNS. V lost 4 bases and J 6 bases, leaving 16 bases between the germline ends. The length of the CDR3 is 15 residues.

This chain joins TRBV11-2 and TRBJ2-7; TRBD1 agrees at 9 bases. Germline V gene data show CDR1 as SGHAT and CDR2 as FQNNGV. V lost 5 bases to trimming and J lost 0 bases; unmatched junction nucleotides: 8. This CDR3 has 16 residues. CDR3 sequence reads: CASSPPGQGLSYEQYF. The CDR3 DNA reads TGTGCCAGCAGCCCCCCGGGACAGGGACTCTCCTACGAGCAGTACTTC. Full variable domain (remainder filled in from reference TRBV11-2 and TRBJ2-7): EAGVAQSPRYKIIEKRQSVAFWCNPISGHATLYWYQQILGQGPKLLIQFQNNGVVDDSQLPKDRFSAERLKGVDSTLKIQPAKLEDSAVYLCASSPPGQGLSYEQYFGPGTRLTVT.

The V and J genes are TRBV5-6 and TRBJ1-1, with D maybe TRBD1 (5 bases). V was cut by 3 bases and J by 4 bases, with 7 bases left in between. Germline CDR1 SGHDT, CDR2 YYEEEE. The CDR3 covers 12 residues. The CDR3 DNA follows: TGTGCCAGCAGCTGGGGGAGCACTGAAGCTTTCTTT. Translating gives CASSWGSTEAFF.

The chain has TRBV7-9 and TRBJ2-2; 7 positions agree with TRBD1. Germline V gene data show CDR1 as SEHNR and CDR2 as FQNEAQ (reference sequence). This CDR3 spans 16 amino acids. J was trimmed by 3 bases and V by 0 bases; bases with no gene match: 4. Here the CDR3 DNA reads TGTGCCAGCAGCTTAGCGCGGACAGGCGACACCGGGGAGCTGTTTTTT. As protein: CASSLARTGDTGELFF.

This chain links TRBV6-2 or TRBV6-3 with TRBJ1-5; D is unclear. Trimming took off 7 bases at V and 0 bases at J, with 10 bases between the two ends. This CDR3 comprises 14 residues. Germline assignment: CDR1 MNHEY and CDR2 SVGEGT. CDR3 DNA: TGTGCCAGCACCTTGTCATATAGCAATCAGCCCCAGCATTTT. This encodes CASTLSYSNQPQHF.

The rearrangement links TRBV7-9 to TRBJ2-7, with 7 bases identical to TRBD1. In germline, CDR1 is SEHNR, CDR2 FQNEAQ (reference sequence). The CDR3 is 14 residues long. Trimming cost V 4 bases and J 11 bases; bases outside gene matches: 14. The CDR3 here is CASSSPYRDSREYF. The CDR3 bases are TGTGCCAGCAGCTCTCCGTATAGGGACAGTCGAGAGTACTTC.

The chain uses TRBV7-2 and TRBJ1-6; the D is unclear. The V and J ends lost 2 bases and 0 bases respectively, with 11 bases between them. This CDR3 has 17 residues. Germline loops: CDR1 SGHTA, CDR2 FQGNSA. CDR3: CASSLIPRDSYNSPLHF. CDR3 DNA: TGTGCCAGCAGCTTAATACCGAGGGACTCCTATAATTCACCCCTCCACTTT.

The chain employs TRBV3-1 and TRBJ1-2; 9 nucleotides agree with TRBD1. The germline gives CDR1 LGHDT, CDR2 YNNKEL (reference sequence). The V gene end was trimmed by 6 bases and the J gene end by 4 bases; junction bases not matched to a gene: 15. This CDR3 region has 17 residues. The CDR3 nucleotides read TGTGCCAGCAGTCTAGAGTCCCGGGACAGGGCCAGCTATGGCTACACCTTC. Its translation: CASSLESRDRASYGYTF.

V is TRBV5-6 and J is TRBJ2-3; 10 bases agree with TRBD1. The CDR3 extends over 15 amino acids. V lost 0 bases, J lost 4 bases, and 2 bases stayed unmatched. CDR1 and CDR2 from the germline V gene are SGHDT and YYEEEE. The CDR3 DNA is TGTGCCAGCAGCTTGGACGGGACAGGGGCAGATACGCAGTATTTT. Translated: CASSLDGTGADTQYF.

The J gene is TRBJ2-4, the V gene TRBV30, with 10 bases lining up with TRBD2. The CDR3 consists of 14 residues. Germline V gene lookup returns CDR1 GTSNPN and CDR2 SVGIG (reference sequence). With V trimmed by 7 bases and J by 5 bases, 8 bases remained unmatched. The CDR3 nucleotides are TGTGCCTCACTCCCTAGCGGGGGAGAAAACATTCAGTACTTC. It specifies CASLPSGGENIQYF.

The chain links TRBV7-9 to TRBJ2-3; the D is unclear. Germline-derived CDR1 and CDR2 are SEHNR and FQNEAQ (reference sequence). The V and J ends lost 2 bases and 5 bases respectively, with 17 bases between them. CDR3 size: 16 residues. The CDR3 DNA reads TGTGCCAGCAGCTTAAAATCGGCTGGAGTCCAAGATACGCAGTATTTT. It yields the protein CASSLKSAGVQDTQYF.

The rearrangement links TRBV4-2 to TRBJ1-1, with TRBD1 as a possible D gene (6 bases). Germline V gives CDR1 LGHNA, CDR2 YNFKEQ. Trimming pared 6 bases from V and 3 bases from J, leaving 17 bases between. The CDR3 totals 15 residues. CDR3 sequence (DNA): TGTGCCAGCAGTAATGGACGAAGGGGGGACACTGAAGCTTTCTTT. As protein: CASSNGRRGDTEAFF.

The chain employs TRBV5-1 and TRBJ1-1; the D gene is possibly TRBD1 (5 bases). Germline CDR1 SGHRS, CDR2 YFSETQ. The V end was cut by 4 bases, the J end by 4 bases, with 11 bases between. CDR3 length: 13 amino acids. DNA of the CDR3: TGCGCCAGCAGCCCCTCGGGGGGCACTGAAGCTTTCTTT. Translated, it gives CASSPSGGTEAFF.

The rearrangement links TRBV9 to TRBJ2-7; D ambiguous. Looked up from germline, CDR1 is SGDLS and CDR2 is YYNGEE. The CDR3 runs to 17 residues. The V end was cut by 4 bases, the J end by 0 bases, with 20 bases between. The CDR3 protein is CASSSPPRSFTSYEQYF. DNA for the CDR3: TGTGCCAGCAGCTCCCCGCCCCGATCCTTCACCTCCTACGAGCAGTACTTC.

The CDR3 sequence is CASSLSGRRVEQFF. In nucleotides, the CDR3 is TGTGCCAGCAGTTTATCAGGGAGGAGGGTTGAGCAGTTCTTC. The chain is built from TRBV27 and TRBJ2-1, with TRBD2 as a possible D gene (6 bases). V dropped 0 bases and J dropped 9 bases, with 12 bases sitting between them. This CDR3 is 14 amino acids long. Germline V gives CDR1 MNHEY, CDR2 SMNVEV (reference sequence).

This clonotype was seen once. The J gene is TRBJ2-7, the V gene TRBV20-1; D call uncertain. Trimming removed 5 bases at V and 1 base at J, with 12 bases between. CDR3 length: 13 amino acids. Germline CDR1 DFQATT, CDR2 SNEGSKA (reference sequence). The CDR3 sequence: CSAPVGPSYEQYF. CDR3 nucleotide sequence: TGCAGTGCTCCTGTAGGACCGTCCTACGAGCAGTACTTC.

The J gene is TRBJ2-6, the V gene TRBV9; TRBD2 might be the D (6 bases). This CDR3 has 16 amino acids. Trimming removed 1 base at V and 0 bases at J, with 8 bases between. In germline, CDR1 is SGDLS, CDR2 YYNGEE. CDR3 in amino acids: CASSVTGASGANVLTF. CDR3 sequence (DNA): TGTGCCAGCAGCGTAACGGGAGCCTCTGGGGCCAACGTCCTGACTTTC.